This entry concerns a single T cell receptor beta chain. Its target is not known. CDR1 is SGHRS, CDR2 YFSETQ, per germline. The J segment lost 4 bases and the V segment lost 5 bases, leaving 7 bases of the junction unmatched. The CDR3 length is 14 residues. Profiled with immunoSEQ multiplex PCR; TCRdb holds only in-frame clones, not every one. The data contain under 170,000 clones, approximately 94% of them singletons. The data derive from a study of T cell responses to AZD1222 COVID-19 vaccine. General study results and limits: Repertoire collection took place solely once the T cell response had peaked. Vaccine-related CD4 TCRs covered spike, predominating at 160-218 and 743-854.

The sequence derives from an adult in good health. The sample here was peripheral blood, taken on day 0 of AZD1222 vaccination. The chain recombines TRBV5-1 with TRBJ2-5; 8 bases are shared with TRBD1. For the CDR3, the DNA is TGCGCCAGCAGGCCCGGGACAGGAGTAGAGACCCAGTACTTC. It yields the protein CASRPGTGVETQYF.